This passage covers 27 T cell receptor beta chains from one sample sequenced in a study of cytomegalovirus exposure and HLA in healthy donors. Assay used: immunoSEQ multiplex PCR; TCRdb lists only in-frame clones, some missing. The sample comprises about 70,000 clones, around 94% of which are singletons, and 1.5% to 2% rests with the top ten. Sequencing was carried out using PBMCs. The origin of the receptors is a woman in her late teens or twenties in good health and CMV-seropositive.

The chain links TRBV9 to TRBJ2-7; D is uncertain. Germline CDR1 SGDLS, CDR2 YYNGEE. V dropped 1 base and J dropped 1 base, with 12 bases sitting between them. The CDR3 consists of 15 residues. The CDR3 sequence is CASSVLLHQSYEQYF. CDR3 sequence (DNA): TGTGCCAGCAGCGTACTGCTCCACCAGTCCTACGAGCAGTACTTC.

This chain connects TRBV6-4 to TRBJ2-5; 9 nucleotides match TRBD2. The CDR3 sequence is 17 residues long. Per germline, CDR1 MRHNA and CDR2 SNTAGT. After removal of 9 bases from V and 1 base from J, the junction contained 15 bases not matched to a gene. The CDR3 loop is CASTKTAGGSPQETQYF. CDR3 in DNA: TGTGCCAGTACCAAAACAGCGGGAGGCTCACCCCAAGAGACCCAGTACTTC.

The chain recombines TRBV19 with TRBJ1-6; D ambiguous. The CDR3 is made up of 16 amino acids. Germline-derived CDR1 and CDR2 are LNHDA and SQIVND (reference sequence). V lost 3 bases and J 0 bases, leaving 9 bases between the germline ends. The CDR3 DNA reads TGTGCCAGTAGTATCGCAGCGAGCTCCTATAATTCACCCCTCCACTTT. It is translated as CASSIAASSYNSPLHF.

In nucleotides, the CDR3 is TGTGCCAGCAGCTTACAGGGTGTTAATGAAAAACTGTTTTTT. Its protein is CASSLQGVNEKLFF. The chain has TRBV11-2 and TRBJ1-4; D perhaps matches TRBD1 (5 bases). Trimming pared 2 bases from V and 4 bases from J, leaving 8 bases between. The germline gives CDR1 SGHAT, CDR2 FQNNGV. The CDR3 contains 14 residues.

This clone was recorded once. This chain joins TRBV5-1 and TRBJ1-2; 10 positions match TRBD1. The junction had 3 bases not matched to a gene; V was cut back by 4 bases and J by 6 bases. There are 13 residues in the CDR3. In germline, CDR1 is SGHRS, CDR2 YFSETQ. The CDR3 sequence is CASSIGTGDGYTF. The CDR3 DNA reads TGCGCCAGCAGCATTGGGACAGGGGATGGCTACACCTTC.

V gene TRBV12-5 combines with J gene TRBJ2-5, with D perhaps matching TRBD1 (8 bases). Germline V gives CDR1 LGHNT, CDR2 FRNRAP. The CDR3 spans 16 residues. V was clipped by 6 bases and J by 5 bases, with 22 bases between them. CDR3 residues: CASGPATGGVRETQYF. The CDR3 DNA is TGTGCTAGTGGCCCTGCTACAGGGGGGGTGAGGGAGACCCAGTACTTC.

The rearrangement uses TRBV19 and TRBJ2-6; possibly TRBD1 for D (5 bases). Trimming stripped 3 bases from V and 0 bases from J, with 18 bases between. Germline CDR1 and CDR2: LNHDA and SQIVND (reference sequence). This CDR3 is 19 amino acids long. The CDR3 spells CASSISGRAKTSGANVLTF. CDR3 nucleotides: TGTGCCAGTAGTATCTCGGGCAGGGCGAAGACCTCTGGGGCCAACGTCCTGACTTTC. The whole variable domain, remainder taken from reference TRBV19 and TRBJ2-6, is DGGITQSPKYLFRKEGQNVTLSCEQNLNHDAMYWYRQDPGQGLRLIYYSQIVNDFQKGDIAEGYSVSREKKESFPLTVTSAQKNPTAFYLCASSISGRAKTSGANVLTFGAGSRLTVL.

This chain's CDR3 is CSINQGGTGELFF. CDR3 in DNA: TGCAGCATTAACCAGGGGGGCACCGGGGAGCTGTTTTTT. This sequence joins TRBV29-1 and TRBJ2-2, with D tentatively TRBD1 (7 bases). The germline gives CDR1 SQVTM, CDR2 ANQGSEA. The CDR3 extends over 13 amino acids. With 8 bases removed from V and 4 bases from J, the gap between germline ends came to 14 bases.

This clone appeared once. J is TRBJ2-1 and V is TRBV20-1; D gene uncertain. Trimming left V 3 bases short and J 8 bases short, with 8 bases between. The CDR3 sequence is 11 residues long. Germline V gives CDR1 DFQATT, CDR2 SNEGSKA (reference sequence). CDR3 region: CSASAGHEQFF. CDR3 coding DNA: TGCAGTGCTAGTGCCGGTCATGAGCAGTTCTTC.

The V gene is TRBV28, the J gene TRBJ1-4, with TRBD1 matching 9 bases. The CDR3 length is 16 residues. Trimming cost V 6 bases and J 8 bases; bases outside gene matches: 13. Germline V gene sequence: CDR1 MDHEN, CDR2 SYDVKM. The CDR3 spells CASSSSGTGMKEKLFF. The CDR3 DNA reads as TGTGCCAGCAGCTCCTCCGGGACAGGGATGAAGGAAAAACTGTTTTTT.

V and J are TRBV27 and TRBJ1-1; D may be TRBD1 (5 bases). The V and J ends lost 4 bases and 3 bases respectively, with 12 bases between them. Germline CDR1 MNHEY, CDR2 SMNVEV (reference sequence). The CDR3 length is 14 residues. CDR3 DNA: TGTGCCAGCAGTTCTAATCACAGGTACACTGAAGCTTTCTTT. Its protein product is CASSSNHRYTEAFF.

This clone was found a few times. This sequence joins TRBV7-9 and TRBJ1-1; D may be TRBD1 (5 bases). Germline CDR1 and CDR2: SEHNR and FQNEAQ (reference sequence). The CDR3 covers 14 residues. Trimming removed 4 bases from V and 3 bases from J, with 12 bases in between. The CDR3 reads CASSSPGGDTEAFF. The DNA of the CDR3 is TGTGCCAGCAGCTCCCCGGGAGGGGACACTGAAGCTTTCTTT.

V and J are TRBV7-9 and TRBJ2-7, with 8 bases aligning to TRBD2. With 2 bases clipped from V and 0 bases from J, the junction kept 3 bases outside the gene matches. Germline V gene lookup returns CDR1 SEHNR and CDR2 FQNEAQ (reference sequence). CDR3 length: 15 residues. CDR3 bases: TGTGCCAGCAGCTTAAGCAGCGGGAGCTCCTACGAGCAGTACTTC. Its translation is CASSLSSGSSYEQYF.

This rearrangement joins TRBV10-2 to TRBJ2-3; 9 bases match TRBD1. The J segment lost 2 bases and the V segment lost 11 bases, leaving 5 bases of the junction unmatched. This CDR3 region has 13 residues. Germline CDR1 and CDR2: WSHSY and SAAADI. Written as DNA, the CDR3 is TGCGCCTTCCGGGACAGGGCCACAGATACGCAGTATTTT. Its protein product is CAFRDRATDTQYF.

In DNA, the CDR3 is TGTGCCAGCAGCTTGATGGCGGAATATGGCTACACCTTC. It codes for CASSLMAEYGYTF. V gene TRBV5-6 combines with J gene TRBJ1-2; D is uncertain. The CDR3 consists of 13 residues. The ends were cut back, 1 base at V and 5 bases at J, with 9 bases in the middle. CDR1 and CDR2 (germline): SGHDT, YYEEEE. The full variable domain, completed using reference TRBV5-6 and TRBJ1-2, is DAGVTQSPTHLIKTRGQQVTLRCSPKSGHDTVSWYQQALGQGPQFIFQYYEEEERQRGNFPDRFSGHQFPNYSSELNVNALLLGDSALYLCASSLMAEYGYTFGSGTRLTVV.

The genes are TRBV2 and TRBJ2-7; the match to TRBD2 covers 13 bases. This CDR3 is built from 21 residues. V gave up 3 bases and J gave up 0 bases; unmatched junction bases: 17. The germline gives CDR1 SNHLY, CDR2 FYNNEI. The CDR3 sequence is CASSDPNLTSGRSTSSYEQYF. The CDR3 nucleotides are TGTGCCAGCAGTGACCCTAATCTGACTAGCGGGAGGTCCACGAGCTCCTACGAGCAGTACTTC.

The chain combines TRBV7-8 with TRBJ2-2, with 9 bases lining up with TRBD1. The germline V gene has CDR1 SGHVS and CDR2 FQNEAQ. This CDR3 is built from 15 residues. V was pared by 4 bases and J by 5 bases, with 5 bases of the junction left unmatched. The DNA of the CDR3 is TGTGCCAGCAGCTCCCGGACAGGGGAAACCGGGGAGCTGTTTTTT. This gives the protein CASSSRTGETGELFF.

The rearrangement links TRBV7-9 to TRBJ2-1; tentative D call: TRBD1 (6 bases). CDR1 and CDR2 from the germline V gene are SEHNR and FQNEAQ (reference sequence). V gave up 5 bases and J gave up 3 bases, with 8 bases separating them. The CDR3 contains 13 residues. This CDR3 is CASSPQGYNEQFF. The CDR3 nucleotides read TGTGCCAGCAGCCCACAGGGCTACAATGAGCAGTTCTTC.

CDR3 sequence: CASSLELGGGGEQYF. CDR3 sequence (DNA): TGCGCCAGCAGCTTGGAATTGGGTGGGGGAGGCGAGCAGTACTTC. The chain links TRBV5-1 to TRBJ2-7, with D perhaps matching TRBD2 (6 bases). V was pared by 0 bases and J by 6 bases, with 16 bases between. Germline V gene sequence: CDR1 SGHRS, CDR2 YFSETQ. The CDR3 is 15 residues long.

With respect to this clone: A junction end diverges from the germline sequence, so it may reflect a read error. The rearrangement links TRBV7-7 to TRBJ1-3; D unresolved. Germline V gene sequence: CDR1 SSHAT, CDR2 FNYEAQ (reference sequence). The CDR3 runs to 15 residues. CDR3 sequence: CASSLGPSSGNTIYF. The CDR3 nucleotides read TGTGCTAGCAGCTTAGGCCCGAGCTCTGGAAACACCATATATTTT.

This chain connects TRBV19 to TRBJ2-7, with D perhaps TRBD2 (5 bases). V lost 4 bases and J 4 bases, leaving 14 bases between the germline ends. This CDR3 has 14 amino acids. The V gene's germline CDR1 is LNHDA and CDR2 SQIVND (reference sequence). CDR3 DNA sequence: TGTGCCAGTAGTACCAGCGGTACTCCTTACGAGCAGTACTTC. This gives the protein CASSTSGTPYEQYF.

The chain uses TRBV7-9 and TRBJ1-1; no firm D call. Trimming removed 7 bases at V and 2 bases at J, with 8 bases between. This CDR3 spans 12 amino acids. Germline V gives CDR1 SEHNR, CDR2 FQNEAQ (reference sequence). This chain's CDR3 is CASKRANTEAFF. CDR3 DNA sequence: TGTGCCAGCAAGAGGGCCAACACTGAAGCTTTCTTT.

The chain couples TRBV5-6 to TRBJ1-3, with TRBD1 as a possible D gene (6 bases). Germline loops: CDR1 SGHDT, CDR2 YYEEEE. Trimming removed 4 bases from V and 0 bases from J, with 11 bases in between. The CDR3 runs to 15 residues. CDR3: CASSILDSSGNTIYF. The DNA for the CDR3 is TGTGCCAGCAGCATCCTGGACAGCTCTGGAAACACCATATATTTT.

The rearrangement uses TRBV6-6 and TRBJ2-7; 15 bases map to TRBD2. CDR3 size: 14 residues. Per the germline V gene, CDR1 is MNHNY and CDR2 is SVGAGI (reference sequence). V shed 6 bases and J 7 bases; nucleotides not matched to a gene: 4. The CDR3 here is CASRGTSGGQEQYF. For the CDR3, the DNA is TGTGCCAGCAGGGGGACTAGCGGGGGGCAAGAGCAGTACTTC.

The chain has TRBV23-1 and TRBJ1-4, with 8 bases matching TRBD1. TRBV23-1 is classed as an ORF, of uncertain function. The CDR3 sequence is 19 residues long. The V and J ends lost 3 bases and 0 bases, in that order; junction bases with no gene match: 12. This CDR3 reads CASSHHSGGQEATNEKLFF. CDR3 nucleotide sequence: TGCGCCAGCAGTCACCACTCAGGGGGACAGGAGGCAACTAATGAAAAACTGTTTTTT.

The chain has TRBV29-1 and TRBJ1-1; D not resolved. The CDR3 has 13 amino acids. Germline values: CDR1 SQVTM, CDR2 ANQGSEA. Trimming removed 5 bases from V and 2 bases from J, with 12 bases in between. The CDR3 sequence is CSVSHEGNTEAFF. In DNA, the CDR3 is TGCAGCGTTTCCCATGAGGGAAACACTGAAGCTTTCTTT.

The rearrangement uses TRBV12-5 and TRBJ1-2, with a possible D match to TRBD1 (5 bases). Trimming stripped 7 bases from V and 4 bases from J, with 13 bases between. Looked up from germline, CDR1 is LGHNT and CDR2 is FRNRAP. This CDR3 has 13 amino acids. In DNA form, the CDR3 reads TGTGCTAGTGACGGGGGAACGGGCTATGGCTACACCTTC. Its translation is CASDGGTGYGYTF.